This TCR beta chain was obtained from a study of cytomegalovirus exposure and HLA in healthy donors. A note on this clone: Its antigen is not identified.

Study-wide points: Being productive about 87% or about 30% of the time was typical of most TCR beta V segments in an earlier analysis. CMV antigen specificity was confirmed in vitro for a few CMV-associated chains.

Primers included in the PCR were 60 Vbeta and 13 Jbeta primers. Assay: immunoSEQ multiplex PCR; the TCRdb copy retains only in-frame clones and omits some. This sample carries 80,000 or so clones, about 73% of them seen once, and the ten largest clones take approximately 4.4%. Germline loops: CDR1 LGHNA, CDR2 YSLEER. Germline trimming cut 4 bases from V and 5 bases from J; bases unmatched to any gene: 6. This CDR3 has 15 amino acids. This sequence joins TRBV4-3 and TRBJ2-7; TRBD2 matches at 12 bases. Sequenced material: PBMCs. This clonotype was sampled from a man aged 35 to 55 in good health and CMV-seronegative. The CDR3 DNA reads TGCGCCAGCAGCCTCGGGACTAGCGGGTGGAACGAGCAGTACTTC. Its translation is CASSLGTSGWNEQYF.